This T cell receptor (beta chain) came from a study of shared clonotypes between healthy human individuals. The study's findings and limits: Incomplete sequencing of sorted subsets was indicated by rarefaction despite large depth. Sequencing depth was a factor that was expected to affect clonotype sharing among donors.

The CDR3 consists of 15 residues. CDR1 SGHTA and CDR2 FQGNSA come from the germline V gene. V was cut by 5 bases and J by 4 bases, with 17 bases left in between. This clone was recorded many times. Antigen specificity is unknown. The donors were adults (healthy and HIV-negative) with no recent acute infections or vaccinations. The assay was carried out at the deep level. The method was immunoSEQ multiplex PCR; TCRdb's version includes in-frame clones alone and lacks a portion of them. The table has 600,000 to 750,000 clones, roughly two thirds seen once. The sequencing input was memory CD4+ T cells sorted from blood. Subset described: CD45RA-negative fraction. The V and J genes are TRBV7-2 and TRBJ1-1, with D possibly matching TRBD1 (5 bases). The sequence came from a woman aged 25 to 39 in good health. CDR3 sequence: CASSIGGIRATEAFF. CDR3 bases: TGTGCCAGCAGCATCGGGGGGATTCGCGCCACTGAAGCTTTCTTT.